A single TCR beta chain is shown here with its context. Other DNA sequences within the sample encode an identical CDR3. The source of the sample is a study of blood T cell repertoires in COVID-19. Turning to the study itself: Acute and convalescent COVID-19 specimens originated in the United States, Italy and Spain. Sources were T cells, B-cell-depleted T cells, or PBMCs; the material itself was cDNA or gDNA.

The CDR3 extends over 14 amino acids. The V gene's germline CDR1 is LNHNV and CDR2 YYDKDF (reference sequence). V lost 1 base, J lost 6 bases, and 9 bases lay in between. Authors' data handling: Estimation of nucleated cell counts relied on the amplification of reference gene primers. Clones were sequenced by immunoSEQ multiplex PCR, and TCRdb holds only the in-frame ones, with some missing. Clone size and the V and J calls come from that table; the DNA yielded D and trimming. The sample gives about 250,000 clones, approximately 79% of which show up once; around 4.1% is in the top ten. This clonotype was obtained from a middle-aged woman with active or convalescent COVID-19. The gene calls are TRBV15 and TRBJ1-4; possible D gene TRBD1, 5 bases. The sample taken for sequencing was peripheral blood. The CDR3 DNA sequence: TGTGCCACCAGCAGAGGACAGAGACATGAAAAACTGTTTTTT. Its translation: CATSRGQRHEKLFF.